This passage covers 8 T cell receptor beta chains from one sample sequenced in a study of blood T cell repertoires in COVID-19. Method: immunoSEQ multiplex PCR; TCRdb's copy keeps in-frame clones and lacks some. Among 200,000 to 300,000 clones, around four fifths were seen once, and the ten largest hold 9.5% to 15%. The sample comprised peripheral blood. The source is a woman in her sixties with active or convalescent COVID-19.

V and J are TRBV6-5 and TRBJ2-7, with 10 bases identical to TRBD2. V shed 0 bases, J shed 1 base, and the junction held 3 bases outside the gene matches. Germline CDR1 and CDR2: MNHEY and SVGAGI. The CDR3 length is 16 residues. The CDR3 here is CASSYSLAGASYEQYF. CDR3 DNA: TGTGCCAGCAGTTACTCTCTAGCGGGGGCTTCCTACGAGCAGTACTTC.

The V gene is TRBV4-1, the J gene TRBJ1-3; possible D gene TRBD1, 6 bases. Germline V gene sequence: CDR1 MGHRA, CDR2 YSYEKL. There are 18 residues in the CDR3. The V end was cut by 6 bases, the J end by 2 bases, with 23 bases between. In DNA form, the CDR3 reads TGCGCCAGCAGTTACTACGGGGTCAGGGGTAGTACTGGAAACACCATATATTTT. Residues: CASSYYGVRGSTGNTIYF.

As DNA, the CDR3 is TGTGCCAGCAGCTTAGATGGGACAGGATTTAACGAGCAGTACTTC. This encodes CASSLDGTGFNEQYF. This chain links TRBV7-2 with TRBJ2-7; TRBD1 matches at 8 bases. V gave up 1 base and J gave up 5 bases; unmatched junction bases: 7. Germline V gene sequence: CDR1 SGHTA, CDR2 FQGNSA. This CDR3 is 15 amino acids long.

This chain's CDR3 is CASSGTINQPQHF. CDR3 sequence (DNA): TGTGCCAGCTCCGGGACAATAAATCAGCCCCAGCATTTT. The chain couples TRBV28 to TRBJ1-5, with D perhaps matching TRBD1 (6 bases). The length of the CDR3 is 13 residues. Trimming removed 8 bases at V and 4 bases at J, with 12 bases between. Germline lookup yields CDR1 MDHEN and CDR2 SYDVKM.

The CDR3 nucleotides read TGTGCCAGCAGGACAGGGGTCGACACCGGGGAGCTGTTTTTT. It codes for CASRTGVDTGELFF. This chain uses TRBV28 with TRBJ2-2; 8 bases fit TRBD1. Germline V lookup: CDR1 MDHEN, CDR2 SYDVKM. CDR3 length: 14 amino acids. Unmatched junction bases numbered 3, after V lost 6 bases and J lost 3 bases.

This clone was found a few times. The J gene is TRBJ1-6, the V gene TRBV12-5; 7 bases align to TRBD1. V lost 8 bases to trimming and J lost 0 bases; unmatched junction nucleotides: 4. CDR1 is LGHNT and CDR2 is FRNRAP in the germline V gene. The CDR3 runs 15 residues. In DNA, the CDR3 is TGTGCTAGTTCAGGGGGATTCTCCTATAATTCACCCCTCCACTTT. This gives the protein CASSGGFSYNSPLHF.

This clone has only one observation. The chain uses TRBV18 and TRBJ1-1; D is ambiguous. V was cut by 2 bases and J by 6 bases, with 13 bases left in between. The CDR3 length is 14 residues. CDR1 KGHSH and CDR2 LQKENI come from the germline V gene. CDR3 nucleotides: TGTGCCAGCTCACCAATACGAGAGGACTCTGAAGCTTTCTTT. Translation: CASSPIREDSEAFF.

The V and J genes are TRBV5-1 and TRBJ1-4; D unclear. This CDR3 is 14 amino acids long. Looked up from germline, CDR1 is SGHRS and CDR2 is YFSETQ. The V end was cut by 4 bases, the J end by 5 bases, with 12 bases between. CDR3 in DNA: TGCGCCAGCAGCCTCCATAACAAAAATGAAAAACTGTTTTTT. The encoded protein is CASSLHNKNEKLFF.